This T cell receptor (beta chain) derives from a study of blood T cell repertoires in COVID-19. Study background: Sites across the United States, Italy and Spain contributed samples from acute and convalescent COVID-19.

This table comes from immunoSEQ multiplex PCR, and its TCRdb copy is limited to in-frame clones, with some not included. The sample carries about 220,000 clones, about 79% recorded once. Enrolled through a virtual design, the participants were between roughly 18 and 100 years of age and came from 24 US areas. Researchers sorted participants into cohorts using their self-reported clinical history. CDR3 length: 12 amino acids. The V and J ends lost 3 bases and 8 bases respectively, with 7 bases between them. In germline, CDR1 is MGHRA, CDR2 YSYEKL. The specimen sequenced was PBMCs or T cells enriched from blood (not recorded which). The rearrangement joins TRBV4-1 to TRBJ1-4; D gene uncertain. The sequence came from a woman aged 40 to 50 with acute COVID-19. As DNA, the CDR3 is TGCGCCAGCAGCCAGACTGACGAAAAACTGTTTTTT. Translating gives CASSQTDEKLFF.